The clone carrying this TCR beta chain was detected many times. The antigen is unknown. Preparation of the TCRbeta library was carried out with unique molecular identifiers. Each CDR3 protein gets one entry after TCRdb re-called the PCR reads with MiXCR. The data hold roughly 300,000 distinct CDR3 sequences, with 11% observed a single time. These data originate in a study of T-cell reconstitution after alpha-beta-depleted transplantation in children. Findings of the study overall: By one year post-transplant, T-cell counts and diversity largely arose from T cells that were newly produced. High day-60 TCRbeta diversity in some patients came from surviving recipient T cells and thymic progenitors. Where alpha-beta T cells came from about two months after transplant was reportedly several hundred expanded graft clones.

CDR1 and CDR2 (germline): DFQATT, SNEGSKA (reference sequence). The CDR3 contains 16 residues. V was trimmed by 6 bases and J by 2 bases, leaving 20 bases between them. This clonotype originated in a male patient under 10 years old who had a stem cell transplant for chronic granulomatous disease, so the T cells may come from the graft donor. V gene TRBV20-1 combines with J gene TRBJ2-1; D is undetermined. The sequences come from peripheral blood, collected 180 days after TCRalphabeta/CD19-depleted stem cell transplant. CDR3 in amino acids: CSAPRRSRSTYNEQFF. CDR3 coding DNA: TGCAGTGCCCCCCGGCGCAGCCGATCCACCTACAATGAGCAGTTCTTC.